This is a list of T cell receptor beta chains from one sample in a study of T and B cells in COVID-19 patients. TCRdb ran MiXCR on the multiplex PCR reads and lists one entry per CDR3 protein. The data hold some 8,900 distinct CDR3 sequences, with 30% to 40% observed a single time. The sequenced sample consisted of blood. All receptors derive from a human donor who had recovered from COVID-19. CDR3s include the opening cysteine and the closing phenylalanine or tryptophan. The D gene is left open where the match is weak. Not all rows give a size; the values are once, few, many and, for expanded clones, a class.

TRBV4-3,TRBJ2-5,few,NA,CASSQDVGGPINGETQYF,TGCGCCAGCAGCCAAGATGTCGGGGGTCCTATAAACGGAGAGACCCAGTACTTC
TRBV30,TRBJ1-6,NA,NA,CAWRTGGLYNSPLHF,TGTGCCTGGAGGACAGGAGGACTGTATAATTCACCCCTCCACTTT
TRBV12-3/TRBV12-4,TRBJ1-1,NA,NA,CASSLLLNTEAFF,TGTGCCAGCAGTTTATTGCTGAACACTGAAGCTTTCTTT
TRBV11-1,TRBJ1-1,once,NA,CASSPITGREAFF,TGTGCCAGCAGCCCAATAACAGGGCGTGAAGCTTTCTTT
TRBV27,TRBJ2-3,medium-sized,NA,CASSFRSTLDTQYF,TGTGCCAGCAGTTTCCGATCTACACTAGATACGCAGTATTTT
TRBV7-2,TRBJ2-1,few,NA,CASSRGYNEQFF,TGTGCCAGCAGCCGGGGGTACAATGAGCAGTTCTTC
TRBV5-1,TRBJ2-1,NA,TRBD2,CASSLELAGGASEQFF,TGCGCCAGCAGCTTGGAACTAGCGGGGGGGGCTTCTGAGCAGTTCTTC
TRBV15,TRBJ2-3,medium-sized,NA,CATQRGPLTDTQYF,TGTGCCACACAGAGGGGTCCACTCACAGATACGCAGTATTTT
TRBV5-6,TRBJ1-1,NA,NA,CASQSSREAFF,TGTGCCAGCCAAAGTTCACGTGAAGCTTTCTTT
TRBV29-1,TRBJ2-3,NA,NA,CSAAPGGTDTQYF,TGCAGCGCCGCGCCAGGGGGCACAGATACGCAGTATTTT
TRBV6-2/TRBV6-3,TRBJ2-7,few,NA,CASSQGEPYEQYF,TGTGCCAGCAGTCAAGGTGAGCCCTACGAGCAGTACTTC
TRBV6-1,TRBJ2-2,NA,TRBD1,CASSTTGTVRTGELFF,TGTGCCAGCAGTACAACCGGGACAGTGAGGACCGGGGAGCTGTTTTTT
TRBV24-1,TRBJ2-7,few,TRBD1,CATSARGYEQYF,TGTGCCACCAGTGCCAGGGGGTACGAGCAGTACTTC
TRBV19,TRBJ2-5,medium-sized,NA,CASSVRNRETQYF,TGTGCCAGTAGTGTAAGAAATCGAGAGACCCAGTACTTC
TRBV20-1,TRBJ2-3,NA,NA,CSAGPGTPSTDTQYF,TGCAGTGCTGGGCCGGGGACACCGAGCACAGATACGCAGTATTTT
TRBV5-4,TRBJ2-7,few,TRBD2,CASSFGGGTTYEQYF,TGTGCCAGCAGCTTTGGTGGCGGGACTACCTACGAGCAGTACTTC
TRBV11-1,TRBJ2-2,NA,TRBD2,CASRGSGGAATGELFF,TGTGCCAGCAGGGGAAGCGGGGGGGCCGCCACCGGGGAGCTGTTTTTT
TRBV6-1,TRBJ1-2,few,NA,CASSATADYGYTF,TGTGCCAGCAGTGCGACAGCGGACTATGGCTACACCTTC
TRBV27,TRBJ1-3,NA,NA,CASSLSPPRTGNTIYF,TGTGCCAGCAGTTTATCACCCCCCAGAACGGGAAACACCATATATTTT
TRBV10-3,TRBJ2-3,NA,TRBD1,CAISRSLQGATDTQYF,TGTGCCATCAGTCGCTCCCTACAGGGGGCGACAGATACGCAGTATTTT
TRBV20-1,TRBJ2-5,few,TRBD2,CSARALAGRGETQYF,TGCAGTGCTAGAGCCTTGGCAGGGAGGGGAGAGACCCAGTACTTC
TRBV6-5,TRBJ1-2,medium-sized,NA,CASSPISGSGSYGYTF,TGTGCCAGCAGCCCGATTTCGGGATCAGGGAGCTATGGCTACACCTTC
TRBV10-1,TRBJ2-7,NA,NA,CASSITPVRHEQYF,TGCGCCAGCAGTATAACGCCTGTTAGGCACGAGCAGTACTTC
TRBV20-1,TRBJ1-1,few,NA,CSARYPAQVNTEAFF,TGCAGTGCTAGATACCCCGCACAAGTCAACACTGAAGCTTTCTTT
TRBV7-2,TRBJ2-1,NA,TRBD2,CASSIGGEQFF,TGTGCCAGCAGCATCGGGGGGGAACAGTTCTTC
TRBV5-1,TRBJ2-3,NA,NA,CASSALTDTQYF,TGCGCCAGCAGCGCCCTTACAGATACGCAGTATTTT
TRBV5-1,TRBJ2-1,NA,NA,CASSLTGLNNEQFF,TGCGCCAGCAGCTTGACGGGACTGAACAATGAGCAGTTCTTC
TRBV11-1,TRBJ2-5,NA,TRBD1,CASSLPWTGVRETQYF,TGTGCCAGCAGCTTACCTTGGACAGGGGTCAGAGAGACCCAGTACTTC
TRBV7-2,TRBJ1-5,NA,NA,CASSSPGNSNQPQHF,TGTGCCAGCAGCTCACCGGGTAACAGCAATCAGCCCCAGCATTTT
TRBV13,TRBJ2-7,medium-sized,NA,CASSQRSSYEQYF,TGTGCCAGCAGCCAGCGTAGCTCCTACGAGCAGTACTTC
TRBV19,TRBJ1-2,medium-sized,NA,CASRETGRANYGYTF,TGTGCCAGTAGGGAGACAGGACGAGCTAACTATGGCTACACCTTC
TRBV7-6,TRBJ1-4,few,NA,CASSLRRNEKLFF,TGTGCCAGCAGCTTAAGAAGAAATGAAAAACTGTTTTTT
TRBV19,TRBJ2-3,medium-sized,NA,CASSMVGARSTDTQYF,TGTGCCAGTAGTATGGTGGGGGCCAGGAGCACAGATACGCAGTATTTT
TRBV5-4,TRBJ1-4,medium-sized,TRBD1,CASSPGGTNEKLFF,TGTGCCAGCAGCCCAGGGGGGACTAATGAAAAACTGTTTTTT
TRBV6-4,TRBJ1-1,few,NA,CASSESGGNTEAFF,TGTGCCAGCAGTGAATCGGGAGGGAACACTGAAGCTTTCTTT
TRBV7-9,TRBJ2-3,NA,NA,CASSLAQATDTQYF,TGTGCCAGCAGCTTAGCTCAGGCCACAGATACGCAGTATTTT
TRBV12-3/TRBV12-4,TRBJ1-3,few,TRBD1,CASSGTGGNTIYF,TGTGCCAGCAGTGGGACAGGTGGAAACACCATATATTTT
TRBV11-1,TRBJ1-5,few,NA,CASSPAGGNQPQHF,TGCGCCAGCAGCCCAGCAGGGGGCAATCAGCCCCAGCATTTT
TRBV21-1,TRBJ1-2,once,NA,CASSKGTGTGGFGYGYTF,TGTGCCAGCAGCAAAGGAACCGGGACAGGGGGCTTTGGCTATGGCTACACCTTC
TRBV24-1,TRBJ1-2,few,NA,CATGTGLDYGYTF,TGTGCCACCGGAACGGGGCTGGACTATGGCTACACCTTC
TRBV4-1,TRBJ2-7,NA,NA,CASSQNSGGTYEQYF,TGCGCCAGCAGCCAAAATTCGGGGGGCACCTACGAGCAGTACTTC
TRBV6-5,TRBJ1-5,few,NA,CASSRTGGGSNQPQHF,TGTGCCAGCAGCCGTACTGGTGGGGGTAGCAATCAGCCCCAGCATTTT
TRBV27,TRBJ1-1,NA,NA,CASSLYGNTEAFF,TGTGCCAGCAGTTTATACGGGAACACTGAAGCTTTCTTT
TRBV20-1,TRBJ2-7,NA,NA,CSARKGYEQYF,TGCAGTGCACGGAAGGGCTACGAGCAGTACTTC
TRBV20-1,TRBJ1-2,NA,NA,CSAMGRDYGYTF,TGCAGTGCTATGGGGCGCGACTATGGCTACACCTTC
TRBV24-1,TRBJ2-3,NA,NA,CATSDLGGTQYF,TGTGCCACCAGTGATCTGGGGGGTACGCAGTATTTT
TRBV19,TRBJ1-4,medium-sized,NA,CASSINRVTEKLFF,TGTGCCAGTAGTATTAACAGGGTGACCGAAAAACTGTTTTTT
TRBV7-2,TRBJ2-3,NA,NA,CASSLYRVRDTQYF,TGTGCCAGCAGCTTATACAGGGTGCGAGATACGCAGTATTTT